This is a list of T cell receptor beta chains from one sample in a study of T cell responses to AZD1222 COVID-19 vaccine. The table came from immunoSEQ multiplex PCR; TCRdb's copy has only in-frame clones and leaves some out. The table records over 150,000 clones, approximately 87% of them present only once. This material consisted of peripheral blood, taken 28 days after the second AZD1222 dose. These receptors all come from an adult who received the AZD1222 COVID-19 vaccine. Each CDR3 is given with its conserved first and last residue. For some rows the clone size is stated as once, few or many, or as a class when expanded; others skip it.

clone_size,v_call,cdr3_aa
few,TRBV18,CASSPRADDEQFF
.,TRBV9,CASSVGPGMNTEAFF
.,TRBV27,CASSFGGLSNQPQHF
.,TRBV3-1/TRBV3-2,CASSQVFLSRSHYGYTF
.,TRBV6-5,CASNWDMNTEAFF
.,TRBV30,CAWAAGSYNSPLHF
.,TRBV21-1,CASSRRDRGSSEQFF
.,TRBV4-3,CASSQEFGLGANVLTF
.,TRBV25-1,CASSDQLRYHGYTF
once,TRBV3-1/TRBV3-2,CASSQRTGANYGYTF
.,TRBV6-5,CASRDRGYDGYTF
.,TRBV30,CAWSVGRNNEQFF
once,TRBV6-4,CASSVSGSGNEKLFF
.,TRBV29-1,CSVEPKGVLTVNEQFF
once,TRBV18,CASSRQGWGETQYF
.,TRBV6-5,CASSPTGGANYGYTF
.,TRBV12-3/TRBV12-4,CASKGIGAEAFF
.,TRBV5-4,CASSLWGGLGGYTF
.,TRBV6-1,CASSDEQGVGYTF
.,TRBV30,CAWSRGELDTQYF
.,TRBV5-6,CASSVGQGLSQPQHF
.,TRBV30,CAWIPGQSGGYTF
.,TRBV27,CASSPDLYEQYF
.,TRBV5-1,CASSLAGGNGYTF
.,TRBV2,CASSEGLIGPQHF
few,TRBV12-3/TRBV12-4,CASRAQGNTEAFF
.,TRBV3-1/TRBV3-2,CASSHRLAARGAASTDTQYF
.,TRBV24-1,CATREWAHPGANVLTF
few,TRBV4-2,CASSQEDSTWQPQHF
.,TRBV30,CAWSVGTEAFF
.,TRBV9,CASSVIPGQETQYF
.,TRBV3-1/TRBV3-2,CASSHGTPLFGYTF
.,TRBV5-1,CASNPGTLGYEQYF
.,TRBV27,CASSPDRQNRKLFF
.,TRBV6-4,CASSVGLNSPLHF
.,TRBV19,CASSARLAGGPADTQYF
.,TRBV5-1,CASSDPGQGGTGELFF
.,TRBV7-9,CASSLVPPPEGQGYGYTF
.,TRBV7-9,CASSLGGTGRTSVYEQYF
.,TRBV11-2,CASTKLGTEAFF
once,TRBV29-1,CSVIRGVTDTQYF
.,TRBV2,CASRDWTSGGIYEQYF
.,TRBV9,CASSVVGSNTGELFF
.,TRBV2,CASSALGANSGYTF
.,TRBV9,CASSVDETGVNSGANVLTF
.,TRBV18,CASSLQGTGYTF
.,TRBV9,CASSPTAGGDEQYF
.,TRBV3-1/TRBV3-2,CASSRLNTGELFF
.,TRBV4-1,CASSLFGGGSIETQYF
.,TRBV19,CASSTGLDLSTDTQYF
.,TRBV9,CASSSRGGNQPQHF
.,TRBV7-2,CASSNRTRGGEQFF
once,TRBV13,CASSPRGSGNTIYF
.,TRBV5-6,CASGSAGTQETQYF
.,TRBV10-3,CAISPRGLAGFTDTQYF
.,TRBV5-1,CASSLAERGGTDTQYF
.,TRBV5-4,CASSLGGPSADAFF
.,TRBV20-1,CSASGTAYTGELFF
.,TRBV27,CASADRGPTEAFF